This T cell receptor (beta chain) was documented in a study of T cell responses to AZD1222 COVID-19 vaccine. Findings and limits, study-wide: Unmutated variant regions are reportedly the target of nearly half of TCRs that are spike-specific. It should be noted that donors were predominantly white British and more often female, and clonal diversity was possibly underestimated. With dominance at 160-218 and 743-854, vaccine-associated CD4 TCRs spanned spike. The study identified only five to seven AZD1222 recipients as seropositive at baseline.

The data were produced by immunoSEQ multiplex PCR, yet TCRdb's version contains in-frame clones alone and is incomplete. In the table there are roughly 150,000 clones, 92% of which are singletons. With regard to this clone: Antigen: not known.

There are 11 residues in the CDR3. The germline V and J ends were trimmed by 6 bases and 14 bases, with 13 bases remaining between them. Germline CDR1 is KGHDR and CDR2 is SFDVKD. The gene calls are TRBV24-1 and TRBJ2-4; TRBD1 is a possible D gene (5 bases). The sequence was collected from an adult who received the AZD1222 COVID-19 vaccine. The starting material was peripheral blood, obtained 28 days after the second AZD1222 dose. The CDR3 loop is CATSWGRTKYF. CDR3 nucleotides: TGTGCCACCAGTTGGGGCAGAACGAAGTACTTC.